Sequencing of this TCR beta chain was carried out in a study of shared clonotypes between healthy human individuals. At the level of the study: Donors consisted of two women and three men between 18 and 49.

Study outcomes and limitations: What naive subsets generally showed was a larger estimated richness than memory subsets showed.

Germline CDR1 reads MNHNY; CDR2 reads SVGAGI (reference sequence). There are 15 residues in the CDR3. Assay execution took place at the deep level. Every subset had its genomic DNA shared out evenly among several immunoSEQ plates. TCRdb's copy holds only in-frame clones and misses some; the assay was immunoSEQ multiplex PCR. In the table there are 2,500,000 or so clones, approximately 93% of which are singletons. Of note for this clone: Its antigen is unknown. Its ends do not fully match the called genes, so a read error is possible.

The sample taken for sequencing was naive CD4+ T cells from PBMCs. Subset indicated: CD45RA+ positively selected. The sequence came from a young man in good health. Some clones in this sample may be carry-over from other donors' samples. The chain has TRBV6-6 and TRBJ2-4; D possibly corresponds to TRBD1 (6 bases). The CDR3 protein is CASTQGFGPKTFSWF. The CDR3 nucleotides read TGTGCCAGCACTCAGGGGTTTGGCCCAAAAACATTCAGTTGGTTC.